The T cell receptor beta chain described here comes from a study of blood T cell repertoires in COVID-19. TCRdb's table, derived via immunoSEQ multiplex PCR, lists solely in-frame clones and lacks some. Of around 250,000 clones in the sample, roughly nine tenths were seen once. The source material was peripheral blood. The source is a man between 18 and 29 years old with active or convalescent COVID-19.

CDR3 region: CASSAGTFTDTQYF. In DNA, the CDR3 is TGTGCCAGTTCAGCGGGTACCTTCACAGATACGCAGTATTTT. The chain couples TRBV25-1 to TRBJ2-3; D may be TRBD2 (6 bases). Between the trimmed V and J ends, which lost 9 bases and 2 bases, there was a span of 15 bases. The CDR3 extends over 14 amino acids. From germline, CDR1 is MGHDK and CDR2 SYGVNS.